This T cell receptor (beta chain) was retrieved from a study of blood T cell repertoires in COVID-19 (dated by TCRdb to about 2020). General notes on the study: The collaborator samples originated in the United States, Italy and Spain and spanned the acute and convalescent phases of COVID-19. The prospective study material was composed of cDNA or gDNA derived from T cells, B-cell-depleted T cells, or PBMCs. Subjects who had been exposed to COVID-19, were actively infected with it, or had recovered from it provided the deeply sampled blood TCRbeta repertoires that made up the dataset. The repertoires were released in a freely available public database intended as a resource for research on the immune response to SARS-CoV-2. The samples were drawn from the first 160 participants of the ongoing ImmuneRACE study and from 1,254 subjects provided by 6 global collaborators. Nearly every sample came with metadata listing a de-identified subject ID, COVID-19 status, age in years and sex. Where available, HLA class I and class II types were taken from metadata supplied by the sample provider and were not determined by assay-based typing.

Including cysteine and phenylalanine, the CDR3 has 13 amino acids. Only the CDR3 portion is preserved as DNA: 39 bases, with reading frame beginning at the first base. CDR1 and CDR2 were assigned from the germline V gene (reference sequence) as LGHDT and YNNKEL. V is pared back by 3 bases and J by 9 bases, with 12 bases lying between the germline termini. TCRbeta CDR3 regions were amplified from genomic DNA using the immunoSEQ Assay, a bias-controlled multiplex PCR. The source study handled its data this way. The number of nucleated cells in each sample was estimated by amplification of reference gene primers within the assay. Sequence reads were collapsed and filtered to measure the absolute abundance of every unique TCRbeta CDR3 rearrangement. For each sample, productive Simpson clonality was calculated as the square root of Simpson's diversity index across productive rearrangements. TCRdb took this table from immuneACCESS and kept in-frame rearrangements with V and J called. Such tables lack part of the clones; where checked against another copy, unresolved V genes explain under half of the gap, and the rest is unexplained. V and J calls and clone size follow that table, whereas D and trimming were derived from the DNA. This sample has tens of thousands of clones in its table, and 75% to 90% of those were observed once. About 3% of the sample is taken by the ten largest.

Each collaborating institution followed its own protocols to collect whole blood in K2EDTA tubes. Collaborator samples were shipped for TCRbeta analysis as frozen whole blood, isolated PBMCs, or DNA extracted from either sample type. The investigation overall reported the following: The quantity of clinical and demographic metadata differed by source and by participant and was supplied without curation.

This clone was recorded once. Its antigen is still unknown. Per-base quality was not reported, and no clone a single base away is much larger than it. The rearranged segments are TRBV3-1 (or the pseudogene TRBV3-2) and TRBJ2-1; the D gene cannot be resolved reliably. Input material: peripheral blood. The clonotype was recovered from a woman aged 50 to 60 with active or convalescent COVID-19. CDR3 sequence: CASSHGVYGEQFF. The DNA sequence follows: TGTGCCAGCAGCCATGGAGTGTACGGTGAGCAGTTCTTC.